A selection of T cell receptor beta chains follows, all from one sample in a study of OX40 agonist ivuxolimab in advanced cancers. Generated by immunoSEQ multiplex PCR, the TCRdb table keeps only in-frame clones and is missing some. The top ten clones hold roughly 9% of a sample with tens of thousands of clones, about 90% of them seen once. The specimen was CD4+ or CD8+ T cells sorted from blood, collected in a trial of the OX40 agonist ivuxolimab. All receptors come from an adult with an advanced solid tumor such as melanoma, head and neck, liver or kidney cancer. Both conserved end residues are part of each CDR3. A D gene is named only where the DNA matches it firmly. Clone size is stated in some rows and not others, as once, few, many or a class when expanded.

CDR3 length: 18; J gene: TRBJ2-3; V gene: TRBV4-1; D gene: TRBD1; clone size: NA; CDR3 DNA: TGCGCCAGCAGCCAAGAGTGGTGGACAGGGGCTAGCACAGATACGCAGTATTTT; CDR3 protein: CASSQEWWTGASTDTQYF
CDR3 length: 14; J gene: TRBJ2-7; V gene: TRBV6-1; D gene: TRBD1; clone size: NA; CDR3 DNA: TGTGCCAGCAGTGCCGGACAGGTTTACTACGAGCAGTACTTC; CDR3 protein: CASSAGQVYYEQYF
CDR3 length: 12; J gene: TRBJ1-2; V gene: TRBV11-2; D gene: NA; clone size: NA; CDR3 DNA: TGTGCCAGCAGCTACGCAGGGGAAGGCTACACCTTC; CDR3 protein: CASSYAGEGYTF
CDR3 length: 16; J gene: TRBJ2-4; V gene: TRBV21-1; D gene: NA; clone size: NA; CDR3 DNA: TGTGCCAGCAGCAAACCCCCTGGGAGGGCCAAAAACATTCAGTACTTC; CDR3 protein: CASSKPPGRAKNIQYF
CDR3 length: 18; J gene: TRBJ1-5; V gene: TRBV6-1; D gene: NA; clone size: NA; CDR3 DNA: TGTGCCAGCAGTGAAATCGGGGCCCAACCCTATAGCAATCAGCCCCAGCATTTT; CDR3 protein: CASSEIGAQPYSNQPQHF
CDR3 length: 15; J gene: TRBJ2-3; V gene: TRBV28; D gene: TRBD2; clone size: once; CDR3 DNA: TGTGCCAGCAGTTTCGGGCGGGGGGGTGTCGATACGCAGTATTTT; CDR3 protein: CASSFGRGGVDTQYF
CDR3 length: 13; J gene: TRBJ1-5; V gene: TRBV6-6; D gene: NA; clone size: NA; CDR3 DNA: TGTGCCAGCAGTCCGGCCTTCAATCAGCCCCAGCATTTT; CDR3 protein: CASSPAFNQPQHF
CDR3 length: 14; J gene: TRBJ2-7; V gene: TRBV9; D gene: NA; clone size: NA; CDR3 DNA: TGTGCCAGCAGCGCCGGGACAAGAGGGTACGAGCAGTACTTC; CDR3 protein: CASSAGTRGYEQYF
CDR3 length: 16; J gene: TRBJ1-4; V gene: TRBV18; D gene: TRBD1; clone size: NA; CDR3 DNA: TGTGCCAGCTCACCCCCCCCGGGACAGAGAAATGAAAAACTGTTTTTT; CDR3 protein: CASSPPPGQRNEKLFF
CDR3 length: 15; J gene: TRBJ2-6; V gene: TRBV5-5; D gene: NA; clone size: NA; CDR3 DNA: TGTGCCAGCAGCTTGGGACTCTCTGGGGCCAACGTCCTGACTTTC; CDR3 protein: CASSLGLSGANVLTF
CDR3 length: 14; J gene: TRBJ2-7; V gene: TRBV7-9; D gene: NA; clone size: NA; CDR3 DNA: TGTGCCAGCAGCTTCATTAGCGGAACCTACGAGCAGTACTTC; CDR3 protein: CASSFISGTYEQYF
CDR3 length: 16; J gene: TRBJ2-5; V gene: TRBV18; D gene: NA; clone size: NA; CDR3 DNA: TGTGCCAGCTCACCTCCTTGGGGGCAGGGACAAGAGACCCAGTACTTC; CDR3 protein: CASSPPWGQGQETQYF
CDR3 length: 11; J gene: TRBJ2-3; V gene: TRBV13; D gene: NA; clone size: NA; CDR3 DNA: TGTGCCACCGCAGCCCCGGATACGCAGTATTTT; CDR3 protein: CATAAPDTQYF
CDR3 length: 13; J gene: TRBJ2-3; V gene: TRBV13; D gene: NA; clone size: NA; CDR3 DNA: TGTGCCAGCAGCTTTGGCACCACAGATACGCAGTATTTT; CDR3 protein: CASSFGTTDTQYF
CDR3 length: 12; J gene: TRBJ1-1; V gene: TRBV4-2; D gene: NA; clone size: NA; CDR3 DNA: TGTGCCAGCAGCCAAGGTGTCACTGAAGCTTTCTTT; CDR3 protein: CASSQGVTEAFF